A selection of T cell receptor beta chains follows, all from one sample in a study of T cells in Graves' hyperthyroidism and ophthalmopathy. MiXCR was run by TCRdb on the multiplex PCR reads, yielding one entry per CDR3 protein. The table records 30,000 to 35,000 distinct CDR3 sequences, 52% of them present only once. What was sequenced was blood. The receptors here all came from a woman aged 40 to 50 with Graves' ophthalmopathy. CDR3s include the opening cysteine and the closing phenylalanine or tryptophan. D genes are given only for firm matches. Expanded clones are given a class, and other clones once, few, many or no size at all.

d_gene: TRBD2; abundance: .; v_gene: TRBV7-9; j_gene: TRBJ2-3; CDR3nt: TGTGCCGGCAGCTTTGATAGGCTAGCGGGAGTGGATACGCAGTATTTT; CDR3aa: CAGSFDRLAGVDTQYF
d_gene: .; abundance: .; v_gene: TRBV15; j_gene: TRBJ2-5; CDR3nt: TGTGCCACCAGCAGAGGGGGGGGGCGGGAAGAGACCCAGTACTTC; CDR3aa: CATSRGGGREETQYF
d_gene: TRBD2; abundance: .; v_gene: TRBV3-1; j_gene: TRBJ2-1; CDR3nt: TGTGCCAGCAGCCAAGTCGGCGGGAGGGCCGATGAGCAGTTCTTC; CDR3aa: CASSQVGGRADEQFF
d_gene: .; abundance: .; v_gene: TRBV15; j_gene: TRBJ1-5; CDR3nt: TGTGCCACCAGCAGAGATTACGGCAATCAGCCCCAGCATTTT; CDR3aa: CATSRDYGNQPQHF
d_gene: .; abundance: many; v_gene: TRBV5-1; j_gene: TRBJ1-5; CDR3nt: TGCGCCTACTTACTGATCCAGGGGCAGAATCAGCCCCAGCATTTT; CDR3aa: CAYLLIQGQNQPQHF
d_gene: .; abundance: many; v_gene: TRBV10-3; j_gene: TRBJ1-1; CDR3nt: TGTGCCATCAGTTCCAGAGGGGTGAACACTGAAGCTTTCTTT; CDR3aa: CAISSRGVNTEAFF
d_gene: .; abundance: .; v_gene: TRBV7-9; j_gene: TRBJ2-7; CDR3nt: TGTGCCAGCAGCTTAGCCCCCGGGACGTACTCCTACGAGCAGTACTTC; CDR3aa: CASSLAPGTYSYEQYF
d_gene: TRBD1; abundance: many; v_gene: TRBV19; j_gene: TRBJ2-1; CDR3nt: TGTGCCAGTAGTATCGGGACAGGGCCTTACAATGAGCAGTTCTTC; CDR3aa: CASSIGTGPYNEQFF
d_gene: .; abundance: .; v_gene: TRBV5-4; j_gene: TRBJ2-7; CDR3nt: TGTACCAGCAGCTTGACTCTGGGCAGCTCCTACGAGCAGTACTTC; CDR3aa: CTSSLTLGSSYEQYF
d_gene: .; abundance: .; v_gene: TRBV7-7; j_gene: TRBJ2-5; CDR3nt: TGTGCTAGCAGCCAAGCGAGGGGTGAGACCCAGTACTTC; CDR3aa: CASSQARGETQYF
d_gene: TRBD1; abundance: .; v_gene: TRBV6-2/TRBV6-3; j_gene: TRBJ2-3; CDR3nt: TGTGCCATCAGTTTCACAGGGGCGGCAGATGCGCAGTATTTT; CDR3aa: CAISFTGAADAQYF
d_gene: .; abundance: many; v_gene: TRBV4-3; j_gene: TRBJ1-1; CDR3nt: TGCGCCAGCAGCCAAGATGTTGGGCGCACTGAAGCTTTCTTT; CDR3aa: CASSQDVGRTEAFF
d_gene: .; abundance: few; v_gene: TRBV10-3; j_gene: TRBJ2-1; CDR3nt: TGTGCCAGCTCACCCCTATCACTTCGCGGGGGCATTTACAATGAGCAGTTCTTC; CDR3aa: CASSPLSLRGGIYNEQFF
d_gene: .; abundance: .; v_gene: TRBV7-9; j_gene: TRBJ1-6; CDR3nt: TGTGCCAGCAGCTTTGACATAACCGCGAATTCACCCCTCCACTTT; CDR3aa: CASSFDITANSPLHF
d_gene: .; abundance: .; v_gene: TRBV2; j_gene: TRBJ2-6; CDR3nt: TGTGCCAGCAGTGAAAGGGTCTTATTATCTGGGGCCAACGTCCTGACTTTC; CDR3aa: CASSERVLLSGANVLTF
d_gene: .; abundance: many; v_gene: TRBV12-3/TRBV12-4; j_gene: TRBJ1-3; CDR3nt: TGTGCCAGCAGTACCCGGACTTCTGGAAACACCATATATTTT; CDR3aa: CASSTRTSGNTIYF
d_gene: TRBD2; abundance: many; v_gene: TRBV20-1; j_gene: TRBJ2-2; CDR3nt: TGCAGTGCGCCTCGGGGGGGGAGGACCGGGGAGCTGTTTTTT; CDR3aa: CSAPRGGRTGELFF
d_gene: .; abundance: .; v_gene: TRBV20-1; j_gene: TRBJ2-7; CDR3nt: TGCAGTGCTAGAGGCGGGATCACTCACTACGAGCAGTACTTC; CDR3aa: CSARGGITHYEQYF
d_gene: .; abundance: few; v_gene: TRBV13; j_gene: TRBJ2-5; CDR3nt: TGTGCCAGCAGCTTAGAGGGGGTTCAAGAGACCCAGTACTTC; CDR3aa: CASSLEGVQETQYF
d_gene: TRBD2; abundance: once; v_gene: TRBV7-2; j_gene: TRBJ2-3; CDR3nt: TGTGCCAGCAGCTTAGTCCTAGCGGGACCTCCAGATACGCAGTATTTT; CDR3aa: CASSLVLAGPPDTQYF
d_gene: TRBD1; abundance: many; v_gene: TRBV12-3/TRBV12-4; j_gene: TRBJ1-5; CDR3nt: TGTGCCAGCAGCCAACAGGGGGGACGGAGCAATCAGCCCCAGCATTTT; CDR3aa: CASSQQGGRSNQPQHF
d_gene: .; abundance: .; v_gene: TRBV7-7; j_gene: TRBJ2-1; CDR3nt: TGTGCTAGCAGCTTAGACGGGTTCGGGGAGCAGTTCTTC; CDR3aa: CASSLDGFGEQFF
d_gene: .; abundance: .; v_gene: TRBV7-2; j_gene: TRBJ1-3; CDR3nt: TGTGCCAGCAGCTACACCGTGGACAAAGGAAACACCATATATTTT; CDR3aa: CASSYTVDKGNTIYF
d_gene: TRBD2; abundance: many; v_gene: TRBV20-1; j_gene: TRBJ2-2; CDR3nt: TGCAGTGCAAGGACTAGCGGGGGGAACACCGGGGAGCTGTTTTTT; CDR3aa: CSARTSGGNTGELFF
d_gene: .; abundance: .; v_gene: TRBV2; j_gene: TRBJ1-2; CDR3nt: TGTGCCAGCAAGTCCCCCGGTGGGGGGGCCTATGGCTACACCTTC; CDR3aa: CASKSPGGGAYGYTF
d_gene: TRBD2; abundance: many; v_gene: TRBV11-2; j_gene: TRBJ2-2; CDR3nt: TGTGCCAGCAGCTTAGGAGGGAGGGGTACCGGGGAGCTGTTTTTT; CDR3aa: CASSLGGRGTGELFF
d_gene: .; abundance: .; v_gene: TRBV20-1; j_gene: TRBJ1-5; CDR3nt: TGCAGTGCTAAGGTAGGGGATCAGCCCCAGCATTTT; CDR3aa: CSAKVGDQPQHF
d_gene: TRBD1; abundance: .; v_gene: TRBV7-3; j_gene: TRBJ2-7; CDR3nt: TGTGCCAGCAGCCCCACCCGACAGGGGGGTTGCGAGCAGTACTTC; CDR3aa: CASSPTRQGGCEQYF
d_gene: .; abundance: .; v_gene: TRBV14; j_gene: TRBJ2-3; CDR3nt: TGTGCCAGCAGCCAAGATCGAACTGATGAGCAGTATTTT; CDR3aa: CASSQDRTDEQYF
d_gene: TRBD1; abundance: many; v_gene: TRBV6-1; j_gene: TRBJ1-5; CDR3nt: TGTGCCAGCAGTGAACGGACAGGGTCTCTTCAGCCCCAGCATTTT; CDR3aa: CASSERTGSLQPQHF
d_gene: TRBD1; abundance: .; v_gene: TRBV12-3/TRBV12-4; j_gene: TRBJ2-5; CDR3nt: TGTGCCAGCAGTCCGGGACAGACGGATCAGCCCCAGTACTTC; CDR3aa: CASSPGQTDQPQYF
d_gene: TRBD1; abundance: .; v_gene: TRBV7-2; j_gene: TRBJ1-2; CDR3nt: TGTGCCAGCAGCTGGGCGGGACAGGGGGCTGGTGGCTACACCTTC; CDR3aa: CASSWAGQGAGGYTF